This TCR beta chain was observed in a study of T cell responses to AZD1222 COVID-19 vaccine. Study observations and caveats: At baseline, just five to seven AZD1222 recipients tested seropositive. Sampled repertoires all dated from after the peak T cell response.

This clone has a handful of counts. Its antigen is undetermined. Profiled with immunoSEQ multiplex PCR; TCRdb holds only in-frame clones, not every one. This table holds about 150,000 clones, more than 85% found once. Trimming removed 2 bases from V and 7 bases from J; junction bases left unmatched: 4. The CDR3 covers 14 residues. CDR1 SGHRS and CDR2 YFSETQ come from the germline V gene. The sequenced sample was peripheral blood, obtained on day 0 of AZD1222 vaccination. This TCR came from an adult in good health. V and J are TRBV5-1 and TRBJ2-7, with 12 positions matching TRBD1. The CDR3 is CASSFRDRGREQYF. The DNA of the CDR3 is TGCGCCAGCAGCTTCCGGGACAGGGGGCGGGAGCAGTACTTC.